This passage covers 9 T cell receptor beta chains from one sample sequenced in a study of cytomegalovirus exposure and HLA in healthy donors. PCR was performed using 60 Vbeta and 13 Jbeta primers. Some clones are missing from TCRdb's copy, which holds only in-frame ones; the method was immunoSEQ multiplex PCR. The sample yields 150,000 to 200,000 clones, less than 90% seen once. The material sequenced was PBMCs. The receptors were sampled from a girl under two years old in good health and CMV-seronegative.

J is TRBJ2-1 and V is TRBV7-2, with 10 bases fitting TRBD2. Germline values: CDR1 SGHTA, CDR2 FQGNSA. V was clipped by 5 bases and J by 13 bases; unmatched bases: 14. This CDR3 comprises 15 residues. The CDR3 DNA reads TGTGCCAGCAGCCACGCAACTAGCGGGGCTCTGAACCAGTTCTTC. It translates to CASSHATSGALNQFF.

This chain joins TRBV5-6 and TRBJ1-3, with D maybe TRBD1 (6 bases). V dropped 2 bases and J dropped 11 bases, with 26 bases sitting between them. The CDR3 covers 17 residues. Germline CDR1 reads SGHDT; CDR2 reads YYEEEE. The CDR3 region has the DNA TGTGCCAGCAGCTTAAGCCTTGGTTCGTCAGGGGTCTATTCCATATATTTT. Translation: CASSLSLGSSGVYSIYF.

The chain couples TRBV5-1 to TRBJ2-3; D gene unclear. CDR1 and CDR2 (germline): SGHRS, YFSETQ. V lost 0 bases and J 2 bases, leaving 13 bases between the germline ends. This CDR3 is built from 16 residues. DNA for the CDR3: TGCGCCAGCAGCTTGGTTCTGGCGGAGCTCACAGATACGCAGTATTTT. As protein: CASSLVLAELTDTQYF. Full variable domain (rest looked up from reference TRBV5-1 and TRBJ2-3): KAGVTQTPRYLIKTRGQQVTLSCSPISGHRSVSWYQQTPGQGLQFLFEYFSETQRNKGNFPGRFSGRQFSNSRSEMNVSTLELGDSALYLCASSLVLAELTDTQYFGPGTRLTVL.

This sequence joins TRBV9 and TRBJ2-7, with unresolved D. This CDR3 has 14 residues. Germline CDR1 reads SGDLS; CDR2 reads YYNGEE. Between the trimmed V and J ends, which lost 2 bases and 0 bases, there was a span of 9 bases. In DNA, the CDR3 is TGTGCCAGCAGCGTCGCCCACAGCTCCTACGAGCAGTACTTC. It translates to CASSVAHSSYEQYF.

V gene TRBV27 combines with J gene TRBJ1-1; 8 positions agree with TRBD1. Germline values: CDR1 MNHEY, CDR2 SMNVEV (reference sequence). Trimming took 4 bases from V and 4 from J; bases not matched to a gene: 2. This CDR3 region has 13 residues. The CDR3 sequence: CASSWTGSTEAFF. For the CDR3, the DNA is TGTGCCAGCAGTTGGACAGGGAGCACTGAAGCTTTCTTT.

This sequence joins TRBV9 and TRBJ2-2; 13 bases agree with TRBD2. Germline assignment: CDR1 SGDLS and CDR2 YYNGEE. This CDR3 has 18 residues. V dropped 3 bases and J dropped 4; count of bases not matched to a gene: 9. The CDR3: CASSAGTSGITPTGELFF. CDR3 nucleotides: TGTGCCAGCAGCGCCGGGACTAGCGGGATAACCCCCACCGGGGAGCTGTTTTTT.

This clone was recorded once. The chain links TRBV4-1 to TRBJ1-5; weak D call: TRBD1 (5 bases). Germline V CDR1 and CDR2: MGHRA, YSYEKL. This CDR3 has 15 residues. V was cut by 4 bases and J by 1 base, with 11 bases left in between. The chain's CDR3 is CASSPGHLSNQPQHF. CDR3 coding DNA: TGCGCCAGCAGCCCCGGACATTTGAGCAATCAGCCCCAGCATTTT.

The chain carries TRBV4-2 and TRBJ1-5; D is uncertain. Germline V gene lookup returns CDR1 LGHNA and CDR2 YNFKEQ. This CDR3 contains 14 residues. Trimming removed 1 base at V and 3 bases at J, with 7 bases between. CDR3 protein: CASSQVQSNQPQHF. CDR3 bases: TGTGCCAGCAGCCAAGTGCAGTCCAATCAGCCCCAGCATTTT.

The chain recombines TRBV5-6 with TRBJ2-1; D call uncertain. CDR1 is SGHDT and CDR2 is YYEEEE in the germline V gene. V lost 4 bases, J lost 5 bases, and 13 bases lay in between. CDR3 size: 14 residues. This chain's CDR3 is CASSPTGFHNEQFF. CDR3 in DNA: TGTGCCAGCAGCCCGACCGGGTTCCACAATGAGCAGTTCTTC.